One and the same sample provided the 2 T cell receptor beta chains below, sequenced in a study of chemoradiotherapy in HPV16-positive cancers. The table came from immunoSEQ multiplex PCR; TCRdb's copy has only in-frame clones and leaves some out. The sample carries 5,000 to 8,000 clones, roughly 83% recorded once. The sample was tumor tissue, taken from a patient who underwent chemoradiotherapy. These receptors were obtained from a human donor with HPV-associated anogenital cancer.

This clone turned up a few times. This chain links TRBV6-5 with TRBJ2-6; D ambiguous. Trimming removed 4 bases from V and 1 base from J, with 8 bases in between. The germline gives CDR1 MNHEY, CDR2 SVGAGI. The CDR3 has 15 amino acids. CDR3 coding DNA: TGTGCCAGCAGTTGGAGCCGATCTGGGGCCAACGTCCTGACTTTC. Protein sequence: CASSWSRSGANVLTF.

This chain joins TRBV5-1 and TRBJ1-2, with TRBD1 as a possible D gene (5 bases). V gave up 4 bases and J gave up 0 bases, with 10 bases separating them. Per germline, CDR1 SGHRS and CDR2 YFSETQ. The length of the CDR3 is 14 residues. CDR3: CASSPGGSNYGYTF. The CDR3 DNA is TGCGCCAGCAGCCCGGGGGGATCTAACTATGGCTACACCTTC.